The present T cell receptor (beta chain) was sequenced within a study of T cells in Graves' hyperthyroidism and ophthalmopathy. Study conclusions and caveats: Most expanded thyroid clonotypes above 0.001 also appeared in blood.

Amplified TCR beta CDR3 regions came from RNA transcripts. TCR CDR3 regions were first amplified by RT-PCR with HTBI primers. TCRdb reprocessed the multiplex PCR reads with MiXCR, giving one entry per CDR3 protein. The sample holds 540,000 or so distinct CDR3 sequences, 15% to 17% seen once. There are many counts of this clonotype. Its antigen is unidentified. Germline-derived CDR1 and CDR2 are GTSNPN and SVGIG (reference sequence). The CDR3 is 12 residues long. The germline V and J ends were trimmed by 0 bases and 7 bases, with 7 bases remaining between them. Specimen: blood. This chain joins TRBV30 and TRBJ2-1; D unresolved. The sequence was collected from a woman aged 25 to 39 with Graves' hyperthyroidism. The CDR3 coding sequence is TGTGCCTGGAGTGTATGGGCTAATGAGCAGTTCTTC. It yields the protein CAWSVWANEQFF.